This T cell receptor (beta chain) emerged from a study of OX40 agonist ivuxolimab in advanced cancers. For the study at large: Patients were treated with ivuxolimab, an agonistic anti-OX40 (CD134) antibody. The study's findings and limits: More expanded clones were seen, on average, in CD8+ T cells than in CD4+. Dosing at 0.1 to 3.0 mg/kg was accompanied by clonal expansion of CD4+ and CD8+ blood T cells by week 6.

Germline CDR1 and CDR2: SNHLY and FYNNEI. V lost 5 bases, J lost 7 bases, and 15 bases lay in between. The CDR3 runs 14 residues. Method: immunoSEQ multiplex PCR; TCRdb's copy keeps in-frame clones and lacks some. The sample carries about 73,000 clones, about 86% recorded once. This clone has a handful of counts. Antigen: not known. The chain joins TRBV2 to TRBJ1-5; TRBD1 is a possible D gene (6 bases). Here the sequenced sample was CD4+ or CD8+ T cells sorted from blood, taken in a trial of the OX40 agonist ivuxolimab. This receptor was taken from an adult with an advanced solid tumor such as melanoma, head and neck, liver or kidney cancer. CDR3 region: CASSQGSNSQPQHF. The DNA for the CDR3 is TGTGCCAGCAGTCAGGGGAGTAACAGCCAGCCCCAGCATTTT.